This T cell receptor (beta chain) was sequenced during a study of OX40 agonist ivuxolimab in advanced cancers. Study summary: The patients received ivuxolimab by intravenous route every 2 weeks at 0.01 to 10 mg/kg.

Comments on this clone: Its antigen remains unknown.

Overall study results and limits: Partial responders dosed at 0.1-3.0 mg/kg displayed clonal expansion ranking among the lowest. With doses of 0.1 to 3.0 mg/kg, CD4+ and CD8+ blood T cells had undergone clonal expansion by week 6. Relative to CD4+ cells, CD8+ T cells on average had more expanded clones.

CDR1 is LNHNV and CDR2 is YYDKDF in the germline V gene (reference sequence). This CDR3 has 12 amino acids. V was trimmed by 0 bases and J by 7 bases, leaving 4 bases between them. The repertoire was sequenced with immunoSEQ multiplex PCR; TCRdb's copy has only in-frame clones and lacks some. The table lists about 68,000 clones, approximately 82% of them singletons. The chain has TRBV15 and TRBJ2-1; D gene ambiguous. This receptor was taken from an adult with an advanced solid tumor such as melanoma, head and neck, liver or kidney cancer. Sequencing was performed on CD4+ or CD8+ T cells sorted from blood, taken in a trial of the OX40 agonist ivuxolimab. CDR3 in DNA: TGTGCCACCAGCAGAGATGTGAATGAGCAGTTCTTC. Amino acid sequence: CATSRDVNEQFF.